The present T cell receptor (beta chain) was sequenced within a study of blood T cell repertoires in COVID-19. Repertoires were generated with immunoSEQ multiplex PCR, while TCRdb's copy carries only in-frame clones and drops some. Of some 150,000 clones listed, about 76% were seen once; the top ten hold approximately 5.2%. The junction had 13 bases not matched to a gene; V was cut back by 6 bases and J by 8 bases. Per the germline V gene, CDR1 is MNHEY and CDR2 is SMNVEV (reference sequence). The CDR3 totals 16 residues. Enrolment of Seattle patients took place during active infection, and they were followed longitudinally.

This chain joins TRBV27 and TRBJ1-2, with 12 bases aligning to TRBD1. The sequenced sample was peripheral blood. This TCR derives from an older woman with COVID-19, enrolled during active disease. CDR3 residues: CASRSGQGAIIEGYTF. The DNA for the CDR3 is TGTGCCAGCAGGTCGGGACAGGGGGCGATCATAGAAGGCTACACCTTC.